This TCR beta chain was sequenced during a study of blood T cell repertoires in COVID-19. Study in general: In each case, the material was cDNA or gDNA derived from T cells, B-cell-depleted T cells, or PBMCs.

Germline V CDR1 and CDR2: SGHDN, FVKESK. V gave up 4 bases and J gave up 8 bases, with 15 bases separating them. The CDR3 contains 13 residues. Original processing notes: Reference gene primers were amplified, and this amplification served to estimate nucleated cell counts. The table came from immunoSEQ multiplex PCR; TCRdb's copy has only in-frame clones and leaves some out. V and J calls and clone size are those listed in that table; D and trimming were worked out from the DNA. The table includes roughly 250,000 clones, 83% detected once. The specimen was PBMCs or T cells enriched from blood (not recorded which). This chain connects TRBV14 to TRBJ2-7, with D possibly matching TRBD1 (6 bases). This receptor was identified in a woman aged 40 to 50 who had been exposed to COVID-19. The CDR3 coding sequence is TGTGCCAGCAGCCTGACCAAGGACAGTAAGCAGTACTTC. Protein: CASSLTKDSKQYF. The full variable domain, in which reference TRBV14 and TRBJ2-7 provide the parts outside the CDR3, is EAGVTQFPSHSVIEKGQTVTLRCDPISGHDNLYWYRRVMGKEIKFLLHFVKESKQDESGMPNNRFLAERTGGTYSTLKVQPAELEDSGVYFCASSLTKDSKQYFGPGTRLTVT.